A single sample gave rise to the 22 T cell receptor beta chains below, sequenced in a study of T-cell reconstitution after alpha-beta-depleted transplantation in children. Preparation of the TCRbeta library used unique molecular identifiers. One entry per CDR3 protein results from TCRdb running MiXCR on the PCR reads. This sample has 40,000 to 60,000 distinct CDR3 sequences, with around 8.8% found just once. Source: PBMCs, mostly from graft donor cells, taken 60 days after TCRalphabeta/CD19-depleted stem cell transplant. These receptors were obtained from a male patient between 2 and 10 years old who had a stem cell transplant for chronic granulomatous disease, so the T cells may come from the graft donor.

This clonotype was seen many times. This sequence joins TRBV7-2 and TRBJ1-1; D gene unclear. The V gene lost 2 bases and the J gene lost 10 bases, with 20 bases spanning the gap. This CDR3 has 15 amino acids. Germline V gene sequence: CDR1 SGHTA, CDR2 FQGNSA. The CDR3 loop reads CASSLYPRRAELAFF. Written as DNA, the CDR3 is TGTGCCAGCAGCTTATATCCCCGACGCGCGGAACTAGCTTTCTTT. The full variable domain, in which reference TRBV7-2 and TRBJ1-1 provide the parts outside the CDR3, is GAGVSQSPSNKVTEKGKDVELRCDPISGHTALYWYRQSLGQGLEFLIYFQGNSAPDKSGLPSDRFSAERTGGSVSTLTIQRTQQEDSAVYLCASSLYPRRAELAFFGQGTRLTVV.

This clonotype was counted at least ten times. This sequence joins TRBV4-3 and TRBJ1-1, with 8 bases fitting TRBD1. Germline values: CDR1 LGHNA, CDR2 YSLEER. The CDR3 loop spans 14 amino acids. V gave up 6 bases and J gave up 3 bases; unmatched junction bases: 6. For the CDR3, the DNA is TGCGCCAGCAGATTGACAGGGGTGGACACTGAAGCTTTCTTT. This translates into CASRLTGVDTEAFF.

This clonotype was counted at least ten times. The chain combines TRBV4-2 with TRBJ2-1; TRBD2 matches at 14 bases. The V and J ends lost 5 bases and 2 bases, in that order; junction bases with no gene match: 5. The V gene's germline CDR1 is LGHNA and CDR2 YNFKEQ. The CDR3 extends over 17 amino acids. The CDR3 DNA sequence: TGTGCCAGCAGCAGGGGACTAGCGGGAGACCCCTACAATGAGCAGTTCTTC. Translation: CASSRGLAGDPYNEQFF.

This clonotype has at least ten counts. V is TRBV6-5 and J is TRBJ2-3, with a weak D call TRBD1 (6 bases). With 7 bases removed from V and 0 bases from J, the gap between germline ends came to 14 bases. Germline V gives CDR1 MNHEY, CDR2 SVGAGI. The CDR3 totals 15 residues. In DNA, the CDR3 is TGTGCCAGCAACTTTTGGGGGCAGAGCACAGATACGCAGTATTTT. Its translation is CASNFWGQSTDTQYF.

This clonotype was seen at least ten times. This chain joins TRBV7-6 and TRBJ2-1, with 13 positions matching TRBD2. CDR1 and CDR2 (germline): SGHVS, FNYEAQ. The CDR3 is 16 amino acids. After removal of 5 bases from V and 2 bases from J, the junction contained 3 bases not matched to a gene. The CDR3 reads CASSTSGRAPYNEQFF. CDR3 nucleotides: TGTGCCAGCAGCACTAGCGGGAGGGCCCCCTACAATGAGCAGTTCTTC.

The table lists this clonotype with many counts. V is TRBV9 and J is TRBJ2-7; 12 positions agree with TRBD2. The CDR3 is made up of 15 amino acids. In germline, CDR1 is SGDLS, CDR2 YYNGEE. The trim removed 0 bases at V and 2 bases at J, leaving 0 bases unmatched. The CDR3 DNA is TGTGCCAGCAGCGTAGCTAGCGGGAGGGCCTACGAGCAGTACTTC. Its translation: CASSVASGRAYEQYF.

By share, this clonotype ranks as medium-sized. The gene calls are TRBV20-1 and TRBJ2-4, with TRBD1 matching 8 bases. The germline V gene encodes CDR1 DFQATT and CDR2 SNEGSKA (reference sequence). The V and J ends lost 4 bases and 7 bases, in that order; junction bases with no gene match: 18. The CDR3 is 17 residues long. CDR3 nucleotides: TGCAGTGCTAAGGGAGAGGACAGGGTGCACTCAGGGAACATTCAGTACTTC. The encoded protein is CSAKGEDRVHSGNIQYF.

This clonotype came up many times. The rearrangement links TRBV20-1 to TRBJ1-2; D gene unclear. The CDR3 has 15 residues. V was cut by 2 bases and J by 6 bases, with 19 bases left in between. Germline CDR1 and CDR2: DFQATT and SNEGSKA (reference sequence). The CDR3: CSARPGHFGIHGYTF. In DNA, the CDR3 is TGCAGTGCTAGACCGGGTCACTTTGGTATTCATGGCTACACCTTC.

This clonotype was detected ten times or more. The rearrangement uses TRBV7-6 and TRBJ2-3, with D perhaps assigned TRBD1 or TRBD2 (5 bases each). CDR1 is SGHVS, CDR2 FNYEAQ, per germline. CDR3 size: 14 residues. V was shortened by 3 bases and J by 4 bases, with 11 bases between the two germline ends. The CDR3: CASSLGPEPDTQYF. CDR3 DNA: TGTGCCAGCAGCTTGGGACCCGAGCCAGATACGCAGTATTTT.

This clonotype came up many times. The rearrangement joins TRBV3-1 to TRBJ2-4; 7 nucleotides match TRBD1. J gave up 2 bases and V 3 bases, and 7 bases lay outside the gene matches. The CDR3 covers 16 residues. Germline V CDR1 and CDR2: LGHDT, YNNKEL (reference sequence). The CDR3 region is CASSHNRGLSKNIQYF. In nucleotides, the CDR3 is TGTGCCAGCAGCCACAACAGGGGTTTGTCCAAAAACATTCAGTACTTC.

This clonotype was found a few times. The chain has TRBV7-2 and TRBJ1-1; D not certain. The germline CDR1 and CDR2 sequences are SGHTA and FQGNSA. There are 13 residues in the CDR3. Deletions cut 1 base from V and 7 bases from J, with 10 bases between. The CDR3 coding sequence is TGTGCCAGCAGCTTAGACGCGGGGAGTGAAGCTTTCTTT. It yields the protein CASSLDAGSEAFF.

The rearrangement joins TRBV5-4 to TRBJ2-2; 8 bases are shared with TRBD2. Germline V gene lookup returns CDR1 SGHNT and CDR2 YYREEE (reference sequence). Germline trimming cut 3 bases from V and 5 bases from J; bases unmatched to any gene: 12. The CDR3 totals 17 residues. This CDR3 reads CASSWGGSGKGTGELFF. The CDR3 DNA reads TGTGCCAGCAGCTGGGGGGGTAGCGGGAAGGGGACCGGGGAGCTGTTTTTT. Using reference TRBV5-4 and TRBJ2-2 for the parts outside the CDR3, the full variable domain is ETGVTQSPTHLIKTRGQQVTLRCSSQSGHNTVSWYQQALGQGPQFIFQYYREEENGRGNFPPRFSGLQFPNYSSELNVNALELDDSALYLCASSWGGSGKGTGELFFGEGSRLTVL.

In its sample, this clonotype was seen a few times. The gene calls are TRBV6-1 and TRBJ2-7; TRBD1 agrees at 8 bases. Germline-derived CDR1 and CDR2 are MNHNS and SASEGT. CDR3 size: 13 residues. The CDR3 DNA follows: TGTGCGGGCCGCTCGGACAGGGATTACGAGCAGTACTTC. Translating it yields CAGRSDRDYEQYF.

The CDR3 nucleotides read TGTGCCAGCGGACGGACAGGGGAGGGCGAGCAGTTCTTC. Residues: CASGRTGEGEQFF. The rearrangement uses TRBV6-4 and TRBJ2-1; 9 nucleotides line up with TRBD1. J gave up 10 bases and V 8 bases, and 9 bases lay outside the gene matches. Germline CDR1 MRHNA, CDR2 SNTAGT. The CDR3 contains 13 residues.

This clonotype was detected many times. The chain uses TRBV7-2 and TRBJ1-3; no firm D call. The CDR3 is 14 residues long. CDR1 is SGHTA, CDR2 FQGNSA, per germline. V lost 1 base and J lost 1, with 5 bases in between. CDR3 DNA sequence: TGTGCCAGCAGCTTAGAACTTTCTGGAAACACCATATATTTT. Translating gives CASSLELSGNTIYF. Combining the CDR3 with reference TRBV7-2 and TRBJ1-3 gives the whole variable domain GAGVSQSPSNKVTEKGKDVELRCDPISGHTALYWYRQSLGQGLEFLIYFQGNSAPDKSGLPSDRFSAERTGGSVSTLTIQRTQQEDSAVYLCASSLELSGNTIYFGEGSWLTVV.

The rearrangement links TRBV14 to TRBJ2-4; 9 nucleotides line up with TRBD1. The J segment lost 6 bases and the V segment lost 0 bases, leaving 9 bases of the junction unmatched. This CDR3 comprises 17 residues. Germline V gene lookup returns CDR1 SGHDN and CDR2 FVKESK. As DNA, the CDR3 is TGTGCCAGCAGCCAAGAAGGGACAGGGACCTTTTCAAACATTCAGTACTTC. Translation gives CASSQEGTGTFSNIQYF.

The chain carries TRBV20-1 and TRBJ1-1; possible D gene TRBD1, 6 bases. The germline CDR1 and CDR2 sequences are DFQATT and SNEGSKA (reference sequence). Trimming took 1 base from V and 7 from J, leaving 19 bases between them. CDR3 length: 15 amino acids. CDR3 residues: CSARVGGGLIVEAFF. DNA of the CDR3: TGCAGTGCTAGAGTGGGAGGGGGATTGATCGTTGAAGCTTTCTTT.

Turning to this clonotype: A read error may explain this, as a much larger clone is one base away. This chain joins TRBV3-1 and TRBJ2-2; no firm D call. Germline V gene lookup returns CDR1 LGHDT and CDR2 YNNKEL (reference sequence). Trimming removed 0 bases from V and 3 bases from J, with 20 bases in between. The CDR3 contains 19 residues. CDR3 in amino acids: CASSQDRVPTWMYTGELFF. The CDR3 coding sequence is TGTGCCAGCAGCCAAGATAGAGTCCCCACATGGATGTACACCGGGGAGCTGTTTTTT. The full variable domain, completed using reference TRBV3-1 and TRBJ2-2, is DTAVSQTPKYLVTQMGNDKSIKCEQNLGHDTMYWYKQDSKKFLKIMFSYNNKELIINETVPNRFSPKSPDKAHLNLHINSLELGDSAVYFCASSQDRVPTWMYTGELFFGEGSRLTVL.

The chain joins TRBV5-1 to TRBJ2-3, with D perhaps TRBD1 (5 bases). This CDR3 comprises 16 residues. V was trimmed by 0 bases and J by 3 bases, leaving 14 bases between them. The germline V gene encodes CDR1 SGHRS and CDR2 YFSETQ. The CDR3 DNA follows: TGCGCCAGCAGCTTGGCCTCAGGGCCTTATACAGATACGCAGTATTTT. It encodes CASSLASGPYTDTQYF.

This chain joins TRBV20-1 and TRBJ2-7; 8 bases are a match to TRBD1. The V segment lost 6 bases and the J segment 1 base; nucleotides outside the gene matches: 11. There are 15 residues in the CDR3. Germline V lookup: CDR1 DFQATT, CDR2 SNEGSKA (reference sequence). Here the CDR3 reads CSASDLWTGSYEQYF. The CDR3, as DNA: TGCAGTGCCTCAGACCTCTGGACAGGGTCCTACGAGCAGTACTTC.

The J gene is TRBJ2-1, the V gene TRBV19; the D is unclear. This CDR3 is 14 amino acids long. From germline, CDR1 is LNHDA and CDR2 SQIVND (reference sequence). The V end lost 8 bases, the J end lost 8 bases, and 19 bases lay between the germline ends. CDR3 coding DNA: TGTGCCAGTGCCCCTAGGGCGATTGTTTATGAGCAGTTCTTC. This gives the protein CASAPRAIVYEQFF.

The sample holds a few counts of this clonotype. DNA of the CDR3: TGTGCCAGCAGCTTAAATCCGGGACAGGGCGGGGATACGCAGTATTTT. Its translation is CASSLNPGQGGDTQYF. The chain is built from TRBV11-2 and TRBJ2-3; TRBD1 agrees at 9 bases. The CDR3 totals 16 residues. The J segment lost 6 bases and the V segment lost 2 bases, leaving 9 bases of the junction unmatched. CDR1 and CDR2 (germline): SGHAT, FQNNGV.